These T cell receptor beta chains were read from a single sample in a study of CXCR3-negative and CXCR3-positive naive CD8 T cells. TCRdb processed the 5' RACE reads again and assigns one entry to each CDR3 protein, with no DNA. The table for this sample gives 7,000 to 8,500 distinct CDR3 sequences. The sample comprised naive CXCR3+ CD8+ T cells from blood. These TCRs come from a human donor in good health. Some clones in this sample may be carry-over from other donors' samples. CDR3s include the opening cysteine and the closing phenylalanine or tryptophan. Clone sizes are given selectively: once, few, many, or a class where the clone is expanded.

CDR3 | size | J | V
CSAPLLGVSYF | NA | TRBJ2-4 | TRBV29-1
CSVESGAPEAFF | NA | TRBJ1-1 | TRBV29-1
CASSLGTGIQETQYF | NA | TRBJ2-5 | TRBV7-9
CSVEGGGPYEQYF | NA | TRBJ2-7 | TRBV29-1
CASSLVAGVQETQYF | NA | TRBJ2-5 | TRBV7-8
CSSDRGYNEQFF | medium-sized | TRBJ2-1 | TRBV29-1
CASSLDSLNTGELFF | NA | TRBJ2-2 | TRBV7-7
CASSFLNEQFF | NA | TRBJ2-1 | TRBV12-3/TRBV12-4
CASRHLTGNTEAFF | NA | TRBJ1-1 | TRBV6-6
CASSTGLAGIQEQYF | medium-sized | TRBJ2-7 | TRBV7-3